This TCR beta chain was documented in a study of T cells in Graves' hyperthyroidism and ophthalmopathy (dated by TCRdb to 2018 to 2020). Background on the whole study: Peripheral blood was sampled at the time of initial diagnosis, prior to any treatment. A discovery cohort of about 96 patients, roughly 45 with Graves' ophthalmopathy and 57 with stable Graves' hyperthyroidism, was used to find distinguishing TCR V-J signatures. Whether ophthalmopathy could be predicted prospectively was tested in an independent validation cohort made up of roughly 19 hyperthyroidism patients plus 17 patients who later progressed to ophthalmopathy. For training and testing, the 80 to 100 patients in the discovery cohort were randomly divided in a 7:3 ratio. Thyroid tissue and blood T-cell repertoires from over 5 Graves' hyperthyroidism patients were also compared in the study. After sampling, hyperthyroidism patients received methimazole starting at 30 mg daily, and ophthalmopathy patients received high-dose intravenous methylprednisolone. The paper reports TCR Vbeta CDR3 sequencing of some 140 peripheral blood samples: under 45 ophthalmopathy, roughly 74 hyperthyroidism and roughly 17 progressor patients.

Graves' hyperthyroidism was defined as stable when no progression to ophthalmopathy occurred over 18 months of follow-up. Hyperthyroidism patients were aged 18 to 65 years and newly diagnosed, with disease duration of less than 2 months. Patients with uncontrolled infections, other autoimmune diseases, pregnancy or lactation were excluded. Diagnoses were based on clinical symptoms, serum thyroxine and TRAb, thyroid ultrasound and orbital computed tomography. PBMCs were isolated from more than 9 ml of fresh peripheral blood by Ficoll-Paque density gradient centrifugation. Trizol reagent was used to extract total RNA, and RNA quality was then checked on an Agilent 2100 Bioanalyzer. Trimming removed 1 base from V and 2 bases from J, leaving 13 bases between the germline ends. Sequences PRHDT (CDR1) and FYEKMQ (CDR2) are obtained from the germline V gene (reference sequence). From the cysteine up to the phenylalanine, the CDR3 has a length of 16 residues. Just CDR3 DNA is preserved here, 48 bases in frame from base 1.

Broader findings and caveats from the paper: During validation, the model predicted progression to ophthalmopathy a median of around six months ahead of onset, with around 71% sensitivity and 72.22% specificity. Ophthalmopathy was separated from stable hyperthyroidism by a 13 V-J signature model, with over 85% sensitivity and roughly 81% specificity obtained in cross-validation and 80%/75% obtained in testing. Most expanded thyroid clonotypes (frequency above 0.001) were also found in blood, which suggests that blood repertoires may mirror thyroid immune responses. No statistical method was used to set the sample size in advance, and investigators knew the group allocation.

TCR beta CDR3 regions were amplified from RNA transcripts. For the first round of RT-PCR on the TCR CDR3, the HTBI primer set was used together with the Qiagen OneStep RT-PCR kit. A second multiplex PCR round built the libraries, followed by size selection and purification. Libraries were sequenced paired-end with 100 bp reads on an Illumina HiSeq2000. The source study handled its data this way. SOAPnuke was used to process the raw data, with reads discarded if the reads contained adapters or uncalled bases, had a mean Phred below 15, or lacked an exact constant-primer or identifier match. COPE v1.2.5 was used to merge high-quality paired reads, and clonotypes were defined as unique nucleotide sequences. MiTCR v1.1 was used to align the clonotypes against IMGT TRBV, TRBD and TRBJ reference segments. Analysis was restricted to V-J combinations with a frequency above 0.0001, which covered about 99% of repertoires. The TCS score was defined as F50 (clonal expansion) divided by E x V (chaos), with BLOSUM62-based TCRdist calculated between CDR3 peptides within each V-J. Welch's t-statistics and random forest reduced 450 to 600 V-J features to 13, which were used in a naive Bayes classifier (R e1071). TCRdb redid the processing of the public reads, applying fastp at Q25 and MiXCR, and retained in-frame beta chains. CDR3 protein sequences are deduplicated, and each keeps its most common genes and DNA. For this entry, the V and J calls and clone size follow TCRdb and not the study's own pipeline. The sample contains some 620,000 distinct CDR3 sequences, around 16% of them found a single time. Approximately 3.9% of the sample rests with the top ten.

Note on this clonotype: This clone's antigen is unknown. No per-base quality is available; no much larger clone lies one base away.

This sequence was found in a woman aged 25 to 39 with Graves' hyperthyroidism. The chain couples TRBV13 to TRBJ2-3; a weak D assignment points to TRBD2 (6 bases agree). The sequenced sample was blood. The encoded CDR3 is CASSLARERTTDTQYF. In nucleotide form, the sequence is TGTGCCAGCAGCTTAGCCCGGGAGAGGACCACAGATACGCAGTATTTT. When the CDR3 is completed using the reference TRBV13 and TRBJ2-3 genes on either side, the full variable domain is AAGVIQSPRHLIKEKRETATLKCYPIPRHDTVYWYQQGPGQDPQFLISFYEKMQSDKGSIPDRFSAQQFSDYHSELNMSSLELGDSALYFCASSLARERTTDTQYFGPGTRLTVL.